These T cell receptor beta chains were read from a single sample in a study of PD-1 blockade in classical Hodgkin lymphoma. TCRdb's copy holds only in-frame clones and misses some; the assay was immunoSEQ multiplex PCR. The table lists 43,000 or so clones, roughly 90% of them singletons. This sample comprised peripheral blood mononuclear cells (PBMCs), obtained at baseline. The receptors originated from a human donor with classical Hodgkin lymphoma. Both conserved end residues are part of each CDR3. D genes are given only for firm matches. Where a row states a size, it is once, few, many or the class of an expanded clone; other rows omit it.

j_call clone_size v_call d_call cdr3_nt cdr3_aa
TRBJ2-1 once TRBV5-1 TRBD2 TGCGCCAGCAGCTACTTAGCGGGAGGGGACAATGAGCAGTTCTTC CASSYLAGGDNEQFF
TRBJ2-7 - TRBV18 TRBD2 TGTGCCAGCTCGGGACTAGCGGGATACGAGCAGTACTTC CASSGLAGYEQYF
TRBJ2-7 - TRBV5-6 TRBD2 TGTGCCAGCAGCTTTTCTAGCGGGGTAGTCTACGAGCAGTACTTC CASSFSSGVVYEQYF
TRBJ1-6 few TRBV5-1 - TGCGCCAGCAGCTTGGGCCAGTATAATTCACCCCTCCACTTT CASSLGQYNSPLHF
TRBJ2-5 - TRBV5-5 TRBD1 TGTGCCAGCAGGGGACAGTATGGAGAGACCCAGTACTTC CASRGQYGETQYF
TRBJ2-1 - TRBV7-9 - TGTGCCAGCAGCTCCCCAGGGGCGCCCTACAATGAGCAGTTCTTC CASSSPGAPYNEQFF
TRBJ1-4 - TRBV7-9 - TGTGCCAGCAGCTTAGTGTGGGGGGAAAAACTGTTTTTT CASSLVWGEKLFF
TRBJ2-5 - TRBV5-4 TRBD1 TGTGCCAGCAGCGGATGGACAGGGTCAGAGACCCAGTACTTC CASSGWTGSETQYF
TRBJ2-3 - TRBV28 - TGTGCCAGCAGTTTTACGTATCGACCAGGGGACACAGATACGCAGTATTTT CASSFTYRPGDTDTQYF
TRBJ1-5 - TRBV6-6 TRBD1 TGTGCCAGCAGTCACAACAGGGGGCGGCAGCCCCAGCATTTT CASSHNRGRQPQHF
TRBJ2-1 - TRBV6-5 - TGTGCCAGCAGTTACTCTAGAGGAGGTGAGCAGTTCTTC CASSYSRGGEQFF
TRBJ2-5 - TRBV4-1 TRBD2 TGCGCCAGCAGCCATGACCCCAGCGGGGCGTCGCAAGAGACCCAGTACTTC CASSHDPSGASQETQYF
TRBJ2-3 - TRBV27 TRBD2 TGTGCCAGCAGTCCCATCACGGGGGGGGATACGCAGTATTTT CASSPITGGDTQYF
TRBJ1-6 - TRBV5-6 TRBD1 TGTGCCAGCAGCATCTGGACAGGGTATAATTCACCCCTCCACTTT CASSIWTGYNSPLHF